This note documents a single T cell receptor (beta chain) sequence. Isolation recovered at least 6 million PBMCs from every sample. The germline V gene has CDR1 SGHKS and CDR2 YYEKEE (reference sequence). With 2 bases clipped from V and 8 bases from J, the junction kept 5 bases outside the gene matches. This CDR3 is built from 14 residues. PCR was performed a second time for roughly 7 to 12 cycles using a sample-barcoded 5' primer and a J-beta primer mix. In TCRdb, the 5' RACE reads were re-called with MiXCR into one record per CDR3 protein. Altogether hundreds of thousands of distinct CDR3 sequences are present, 56% being singletons, with the ten largest covering roughly 25%. The data were taken from a study of blood T cells in healthy people across ages.

The receptor's source is a man aged 40-55 years in good health. The material sequenced was blood. The chain couples TRBV5-5 to TRBJ1-2, with 11 positions matching TRBD1. The CDR3 DNA reads TGTGCCAGCAGCTTCATGGACAGGGGGCTGGGCTACACCTTC. This gives the protein CASSFMDRGLGYTF.